What follows is one T cell receptor (beta chain) and its context. This sample stems from a study of cytomegalovirus exposure and HLA in healthy donors. Amplification used 60 Vbeta primers and 13 Jbeta primers. Only in-frame clones appear in the TCRdb table, and some are missing; sequencing was by immunoSEQ multiplex PCR. The sample gives 160,000 or so clones, around four fifths of which show up once; about 10% is in the top ten. The CDR3 length is 13 residues. CDR1 and CDR2 (germline): MDHEN, SYDVKM. Trimming removed 10 bases at V and 3 bases at J, with 15 bases between. The clonotype was recovered from a man in his forties or fifties in good health and CMV-seropositive. V is TRBV28 and J is TRBJ1-1; D perhaps matches TRBD1 (5 bases). Sequencing was done on a sample of PBMCs. This CDR3 reads CATRGGEDTEAFF. CDR3 in DNA: TGTGCCACCCGGGGCGGGGAGGACACTGAAGCTTTCTTT.